This T cell receptor beta chain was recovered during a study of blood T cell repertoires in COVID-19. TCRdb's table, derived via immunoSEQ multiplex PCR, lists solely in-frame clones and lacks some. The sample shows more than 95,000 clones, roughly 85% of them seen only once. The CDR3 loop spans 13 amino acids. The germline gives CDR1 SGHNT, CDR2 YENEEA. V lost 0 bases, J lost 8 bases, and 11 bases lay in between. The TCR comes from a middle-aged man with acute or convalescent COVID-19. The sample comprised peripheral blood. V is TRBV11-3 and J is TRBJ2-7, with D perhaps matching TRBD1 (6 bases). CDR3 bases: TGTGCCAGCAGCTTAGAACAGGGCTCGAAGCAGTACTTC. This sequence encodes CASSLEQGSKQYF. The full variable domain, completed using reference TRBV11-3 and TRBJ2-7, is EAGVVQSPRYKIIEKKQPVAFWCNPISGHNTLYWYLQNLGQGPELLIRYENEEAVDDSQLPKDRFSAERLKGVDSTLKIQPAELGDSAVYLCASSLEQGSKQYFGPGTRLTVT.